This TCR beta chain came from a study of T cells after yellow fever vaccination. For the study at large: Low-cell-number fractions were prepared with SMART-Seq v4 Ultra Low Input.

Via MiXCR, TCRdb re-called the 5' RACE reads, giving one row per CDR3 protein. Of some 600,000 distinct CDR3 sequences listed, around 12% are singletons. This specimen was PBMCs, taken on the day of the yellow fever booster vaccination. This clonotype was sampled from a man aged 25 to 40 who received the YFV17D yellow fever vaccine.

The CDR3 sequence is CARQGMNTEAFF. CDR3 DNA sequence: TGTGCCCGACAGGGGATGAACACTGAAGCTTTCTTT. The chain combines TRBV30 with TRBJ1-1; 8 nucleotides line up with TRBD1. The junction had 2 bases not matched to a gene; V was cut back by 8 bases and J by 0 bases. The CDR3 covers 12 residues. The germline V gene has CDR1 GTSNPN and CDR2 SVGIG (reference sequence).